These 23 T cell receptor beta chains originate from one sample sequenced in a study of breast tumors, draining lymph nodes, adjacent tissues (dated by TCRdb to the mid-2010s). The library was built by means of multiplex PCR. Sequencing was carried out with an Illumina HiSeq 2000. The raw public reads went through TCRdb reprocessing: fastp at Q25, MiXCR clone calling, in-frame beta chains kept. Under each unique CDR3 protein, matching rows form one entry showing the most common genes and DNA. This sample has 250,000 or so distinct CDR3 sequences in its table, and 30% to 35% of those were observed once. More than 0.85% of the sample belongs to the ten largest clones. Lymph node samples were obtained from the axillary draining lymph nodes of breast cancer patients. Sequenced: axillary lymph node tissue. The receptors stem from a female donor with breast cancer. Some clones in this sample may be carry-over from other donors' samples.

This clonotype was found many times. The chain has TRBV6-5 and TRBJ2-7; 8 nucleotides align to TRBD1. J gave up 0 bases and V 5 bases, and 12 bases lay outside the gene matches. The V gene's germline CDR1 is MNHEY and CDR2 SVGAGI. The CDR3 loop spans 17 amino acids. CDR3 protein: CASSPPTWDRSSYEQYF. CDR3 DNA: TGTGCCAGCAGTCCCCCGACTTGGGACAGGAGCTCCTACGAGCAGTACTTC.

This clonotype was recorded at least ten times. The genes are TRBV20-1 and TRBJ2-2; no clear D gene. This CDR3 is built from 15 residues. Germline V CDR1 and CDR2: DFQATT, SNEGSKA (reference sequence). Trimming stripped 3 bases from V and 0 bases from J, with 11 bases between. Here the CDR3 DNA reads TGCAGTGCTAGGGCGTGGCAGCCGAACACCGGGGAGCTGTTTTTT. The encoded protein is CSARAWQPNTGELFF.

The V and J genes are TRBV7-9 and TRBJ2-5; TRBD2 might be the D (5 bases). The CDR3 is 16 amino acids. The V end was cut by 2 bases, the J end by 4 bases, with 17 bases between. Germline CDR1 SEHNR, CDR2 FQNEAQ (reference sequence). CDR3 DNA sequence: TGTGCCAGCAGCTTATACCCGCGGGCCAACCGAGAGACCCAGTACTTC. Its protein is CASSLYPRANRETQYF.

Comments on this clonotype: One end of the junction fails to match germline, which may point to a read error. V and J are TRBV7-2 and TRBJ1-1, with a tentative D call TRBD1 (6 bases). The CDR3 is 12 residues long. Germline CDR1 SGHTA, CDR2 FQGNSA. In DNA form, the CDR3 reads TGTGCCAGCAGCCTCGGGCCAGGGGAAGCTCTCTTT. Its protein is CASSLGPGEALF.

Points on this clonotype: A much larger clone differs from this one at a single base, so this may be a read error. This chain connects TRBV11-2 to TRBJ2-1; no definite D call. V lost 0 bases and J 15 bases, leaving 9 bases between the germline ends. This CDR3 has 11 residues. CDR1 is SGHAT, CDR2 FQNNGV, per germline. The CDR3 protein is CASSLDIQPFF. As DNA, the CDR3 is TGTGCCAGCAGCTTAGATATCCAGCCGTTCTTC.

V and J are TRBV10-3 and TRBJ2-2; D ambiguous. Per germline, CDR1 ENHRY and CDR2 SYGVKD. V dropped 7 bases and J dropped 6 bases, with 6 bases sitting between them. The CDR3 loop spans 11 amino acids. CDR3: CAIKNPGELFF. The CDR3 region has the DNA TGTGCCATCAAAAACCCCGGGGAGCTGTTTTTT.

Concerning this clonotype: The conserved final phenylalanine or tryptophan is absent from the CDR3, which likely points to a read error. The genes are TRBV28 and TRBJ1-3; unclear D gene. Trimming took 2 bases from V and 1 from J, leaving 15 bases between them. The CDR3 spans 17 residues. Germline values: CDR1 MDHEN, CDR2 SYDVKM. This CDR3 reads CASSLGPRVISGNTIYS. The CDR3, as DNA: TGTGCCAGCAGTTTAGGACCCCGGGTTATATCTGGAAACACCATATATTCT.

A word on this clonotype: The junction does not match germline at one end; this may be a read error. The chain carries TRBV2 and TRBJ2-5, with 14 bases that match TRBD2. The CDR3 consists of 17 residues. Per germline, CDR1 SNHLY and CDR2 FYNNEI. CDR3 in amino acids: CASRGGLAGENQETQHF. The CDR3 nucleotides read TGTGCCAGCAGAGGGGGACTAGCGGGGGAGAACCAAGAGACCCAGCACTTC.

This clonotype has a count of ten or more. The chain is built from TRBV20-1 and TRBJ1-3; D is possibly TRBD1 (5 bases). The CDR3 length is 15 residues. In germline, CDR1 is DFQATT, CDR2 SNEGSKA (reference sequence). V dropped 1 base and J dropped 3 bases, with 13 bases sitting between them. CDR3 coding DNA: TGCAGTGCTAGAGCCGGCAGGGAGGGTGGAAACACCATATATTTT. Amino acids: CSARAGREGGNTIYF.

To note about this clonotype: It may be a read error: a sequence one base away is much more abundant. The V and J genes are TRBV4-1 and TRBJ2-3, with D hard to call. This CDR3 region has 14 residues. Trimming shortened V by 8 bases and J by 4 bases, and 16 bases separated the two germline ends. Germline V gene sequence: CDR1 MGHRA, CDR2 YSYEKL. For the CDR3, the DNA is TGCGCCAGCGACGCGTTTCTAAAGGCAGATACGCAGTATTTT. The encoded protein is CASDAFLKADTQYF.

There are many counts of this clonotype. The V call is TRBV7-2, the J call TRBJ2-3; 10 bases are a match to TRBD1. V dropped 3 bases and J dropped 5; count of bases not matched to a gene: 5. Germline V gives CDR1 SGHTA, CDR2 FQGNSA. The CDR3 runs 15 residues. CDR3 bases: TGTGCCAGCAGCTTCGACAGGGGGCGTGGAGATACGCAGTATTTT. Translated: CASSFDRGRGDTQYF.

Ten or more counts support this clonotype. This chain joins TRBV5-6 and TRBJ2-7; 12 positions agree with TRBD2. Trimming removed 4 bases from V and 4 bases from J; junction bases left unmatched: 9. Germline CDR1 is SGHDT and CDR2 is YYEEEE. This CDR3 has 16 amino acids. For the CDR3, the DNA is TGTGCCAGCAGCGTTTTGACTAGCGGGAGTAGGTACGAGCAGTACTTC. Translating gives CASSVLTSGSRYEQYF.

This clonotype occurred many times. The J gene is TRBJ2-1, the V gene TRBV5-8; 7 bases fit TRBD2. Germline-derived CDR1 and CDR2 are SGHTS and YDEGEE. V dropped 1 base and J dropped 15; count of bases not matched to a gene: 13. The CDR3 runs 14 residues. CDR3 DNA: TGTGCCAGCAGCTTGTTAGGCCCGACTAGCTTCGGGTTCTTC. Translating it yields CASSLLGPTSFGFF. Complete variable domain (other parts from reference TRBV5-8 and TRBJ2-1): EAGVTQSPTHLIKTRGQQATLRCSPISGHTSVYWYQQALGLGLQFLLWYDEGEERNRGNFPPRFSGRQFPNYSSELNVNALELEDSALYLCASSLLGPTSFGFFGPGTRLTVL.

On this clonotype: This clone may be a read error of a much larger clone one base away. The rearrangement joins TRBV12-3 or TRBV12-4 to TRBJ2-3; no firm D call. Trimming left V 3 bases short and J 2 bases short, with 12 bases between. The CDR3 is 15 amino acids. CDR3 coding DNA: TGTGCCAGCAGTTTCCTGGCGGCCCTCACAGATACGCAGTATTTT. Its translation is CASSFLAALTDTQYF.

In its sample, this clonotype was seen many times. The V gene is TRBV11-2, the J gene TRBJ1-5, with D hard to call. This CDR3 is 13 amino acids long. Per the germline V gene, CDR1 is SGHAT and CDR2 is FQNNGV. The V and J ends lost 0 bases and 6 bases respectively, with 6 bases between them. The DNA for the CDR3 is TGTGCCAGCAGCTTAGACTATGTTCAGCCCCAGCATTTT. Amino acids: CASSLDYVQPQHF.

This clonotype was found many times. The chain has TRBV4-2 and TRBJ2-6; 9 bases line up with TRBD2. With 3 bases clipped from V and 1 base from J, the junction kept 7 bases outside the gene matches. The V gene's germline CDR1 is LGHNA and CDR2 YNFKEQ. The CDR3 has 18 amino acids. In DNA form, the CDR3 reads TGTGCCAGCAGCCAGGCCGCGGGAGGGCCTTCTGGGGCCAACGTCCTGACTTTC. This translates into CASSQAAGGPSGANVLTF.

The gene calls are TRBV6-1 and TRBJ1-5; TRBD1 matches at 9 bases. The CDR3 has 19 residues. The trim removed 0 bases at V and 3 bases at J, leaving 12 bases unmatched. Germline V CDR1 and CDR2: MNHNS, SASEGT. This CDR3 is CASSEAGLGQGGPNQPQHF. Written as DNA, the CDR3 is TGTGCCAGCAGTGAAGCCGGGTTGGGACAGGGAGGGCCCAATCAGCCCCAGCATTTT.

The chain recombines TRBV3-1 with TRBJ2-7; D gene unclear. V was cut by 0 bases and J by 2 bases, with 11 bases left in between. The CDR3 is 15 amino acids. CDR1 is LGHDT, CDR2 YNNKEL, per germline (reference sequence). The CDR3 DNA sequence: TGTGCCAGCAGCCAAGACTCGGAAGGACCCTACGAGCAGTACTTC. It encodes CASSQDSEGPYEQYF.

The chain is built from TRBV5-1 and TRBJ2-5, with D perhaps assigned TRBD1 or TRBD2 (5 bases each). V was clipped by 0 bases and J by 8 bases, with 14 bases between them. The CDR3 contains 14 residues. Germline CDR1 and CDR2: SGHRS and YFSETQ. The CDR3: CASSLAQDGDTQYF. CDR3 sequence (DNA): TGCGCCAGCAGCTTGGCTCAGGATGGGGACACCCAGTACTTC.

This clonotype was seen at least ten times. The DNA of the CDR3 is TGTGCCAGTAGCCCGACAGGGAATGTGTGGACCTACGAGCAGTACTTC. Its protein product is CASSPTGNVWTYEQYF. The genes are TRBV19 and TRBJ2-7, with TRBD1 matching 7 bases. CDR3 size: 16 residues. The germline CDR1 and CDR2 sequences are LNHDA and SQIVND (reference sequence). Germline trimming cut 6 bases from V and 2 bases from J; bases unmatched to any gene: 13.

There are many counts of this clonotype. The V call is TRBV11-1, the J call TRBJ2-7, with a weak D call TRBD2 (5 bases). Germline CDR1 reads SGHAT; CDR2 reads FQDESV (reference sequence). The CDR3 runs 15 residues. Trimming cost V 1 base and J 5 bases, with 15 bases left between them. The CDR3 sequence: CASSLEGLHANEQYF. The CDR3 DNA follows: TGTGCCAGCAGCTTAGAAGGACTCCATGCCAACGAGCAGTACTTC.

This clonotype has a handful of counts. This sequence may be a read error, since a much larger clone differs from it by one base. The chain carries TRBV12-3 or TRBV12-4 and TRBJ1-5; 7 bases match TRBD1. CDR3 length equals 13 residues. This chain's CDR3 is CAGSAQGNQPQHF. The CDR3 DNA sequence: TGTGCCGGCAGTGCACAGGGGAATCAGCCCCAGCATTTT.

The table lists this clonotype with many counts. V usage is TRBV29-1 and J usage is TRBJ2-1; no firm D call. The CDR3 sequence is 12 residues long. The germline V gene encodes CDR1 SQVTM and CDR2 ANQGSEA. V lost 0 bases and J 4 bases, leaving 4 bases between the germline ends. The CDR3 loop reads CSVEDRYNEQFF. The CDR3 DNA sequence: TGCAGCGTTGAAGACAGATACAATGAGCAGTTCTTC.